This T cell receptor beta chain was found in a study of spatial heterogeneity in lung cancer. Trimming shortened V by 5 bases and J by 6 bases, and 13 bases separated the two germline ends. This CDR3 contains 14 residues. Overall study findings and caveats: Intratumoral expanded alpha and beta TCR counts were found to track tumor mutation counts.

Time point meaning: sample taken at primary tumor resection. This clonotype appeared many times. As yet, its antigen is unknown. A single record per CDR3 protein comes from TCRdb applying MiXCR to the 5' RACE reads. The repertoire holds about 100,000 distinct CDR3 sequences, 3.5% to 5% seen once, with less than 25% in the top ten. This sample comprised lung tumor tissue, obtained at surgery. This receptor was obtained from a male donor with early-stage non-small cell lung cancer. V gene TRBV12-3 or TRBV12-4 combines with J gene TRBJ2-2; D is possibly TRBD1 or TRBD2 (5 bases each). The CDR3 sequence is CASSLNGGPGELFF. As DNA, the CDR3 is TGTGCCAGCAGTCTAAATGGGGGTCCCGGGGAGCTGTTTTTT.